Given below is one TCR beta chain in context. The data belong to a study of cytomegalovirus exposure and HLA in healthy donors. The V end was cut by 3 bases, the J end by 6 bases, with 14 bases between. The CDR3 consists of 14 residues. In germline, CDR1 is MNHEY, CDR2 SMNVEV (reference sequence). Assay used: immunoSEQ multiplex PCR; TCRdb lists only in-frame clones, some missing. The table records 240,000 or so clones, around 86% of them present only once. The receptor's source is a woman in her 30s in good health and CMV-seropositive. This rearrangement joins TRBV27 to TRBJ1-2; a weak D match, TRBD1 (5 bases). Input material: PBMCs. CDR3 DNA: TGTGCCAGCAGTTTTCGTTGGGGGGGACATGGCTACACCTTC. As protein: CASSFRWGGHGYTF.